The clone carrying this T cell receptor beta chain was counted many times. This specimen comes from a study of T cells in Graves' hyperthyroidism and ophthalmopathy. Regions amplified from RNA transcripts were the TCR beta CDR3 regions. In the first-round RT-PCR of the TCR CDR3, the HTBI primer set was used. TCRdb passed the multiplex PCR reads through MiXCR, listing each CDR3 protein once. The profile shows 530,000 or so distinct CDR3 sequences, 17% of them singletons. Among ophthalmopathy patients, the Clinical Activity Score reached at least 3, the NOSPECS grade reached at least 4, and duration remained under 3 months. The sequence derives from a woman between 18 and 29 years old with Graves' ophthalmopathy. The source material was blood.

The CDR3 region has the DNA TGTGCCAGCAGCTTAAGTCCGGGAATCGGGGAGCTGTTTTTT. It encodes CASSLSPGIGELFF. The chain links TRBV7-3 to TRBJ2-2, with a weak D call TRBD2 (5 bases). Germline CDR1 reads SGHTA; CDR2 reads FQGTGA. V lost 1 base and J 7 bases, leaving 10 bases between the germline ends. The CDR3 covers 14 residues.